The 26 T cell receptor beta chains reported below all come from one sample, sequenced in a study of blood T cell repertoires in COVID-19 (TCRdb year 2020). Library generation was performed with the immunoSEQ multiplex PCR assay. Not all clones reach the TCRdb copy of this immuneACCESS table, which keeps in-frame sequences only. Checked studies attribute under half of the gap to unresolved V genes and leave the rest unexplained. The sample records about 320,000 clones, nearly 90% of which are singletons. The ten largest make up approximately 5% of the sample. Sequenced sample: PBMCs or T cells enriched from blood (not recorded which). These receptors all stem from a woman aged 25 to 45 who had recovered from COVID-19.

The CDR3 bases are TGTGCCAGCAGCTTGGGGCAGGGGGGCTACGAGCAGTACTTC. Protein sequence: CASSLGQGGYEQYF. J is TRBJ2-7 and V is TRBV5-5; D possibly corresponds to TRBD1 (7 bases). Germline V gene data show CDR1 as SGHKS and CDR2 as YYEKEE (reference sequence). Trimming left V 0 bases short and J 3 bases short, with 10 bases between. This CDR3 has 14 amino acids.

The chain joins TRBV30 to TRBJ2-7; tentatively, D is TRBD1 or TRBD2 (5 bases each). CDR3 length: 12 residues. The V end was cut by 5 bases, the J end by 0 bases, with 8 bases between. Germline loops: CDR1 GTSNPN, CDR2 SVGIG (reference sequence). As DNA, the CDR3 is TGTGCCTGGGAGGGGTTCTCCTACGAGCAGTACTTC. Protein: CAWEGFSYEQYF.

The J gene is TRBJ1-2, the V gene TRBV2, with D possibly matching TRBD1 (6 bases). V was clipped by 4 bases and J by 3 bases, with 12 bases between them. Germline CDR1 SNHLY, CDR2 FYNNEI. This CDR3 spans 14 amino acids. The CDR3 DNA is TGTGCCAGCAGTGGCCGGACAGACTACTATGGCTACACCTTC. It translates to CASSGRTDYYGYTF.

The chain joins TRBV29-1 to TRBJ2-5; D gene unclear. CDR1 SQVTM and CDR2 ANQGSEA come from the germline V gene. The CDR3 totals 11 residues. The V and J ends lost 4 bases and 5 bases respectively, with 8 bases between them. The CDR3: CSVGQAETQYF. The CDR3 DNA reads TGCAGCGTTGGCCAGGCGGAGACCCAGTACTTC. The full variable domain, in which reference TRBV29-1 and TRBJ2-5 provide the parts outside the CDR3, is SAVISQKPSRDICQRGTSLTIQCQVDSQVTMMFWYRQQPGQSLTLIATANQGSEATYESGFVIDKFPISRPNLTFSTLTVSNMSPEDSSIYLCSVGQAETQYFGPGTRLLVL.

V is TRBV3-1 (or the pseudogene TRBV3-2) and J is TRBJ1-1, with D possibly TRBD1 on 6 matching bases. CDR1 is LGHDT, CDR2 YNNKEL, per germline (reference sequence). V lost 4 bases and J lost 5, with 14 bases in between. This CDR3 contains 14 residues. CDR3 sequence: CASSRTGLRTEAFF. The CDR3 region has the DNA TGTGCCAGCAGCCGAACAGGGTTAAGGACTGAAGCTTTCTTT.

The chain joins TRBV7-8 to TRBJ1-2; a possible D gene is TRBD1 (5 bases). The CDR3 contains 14 residues. V lost 5 bases and J 8 bases, leaving 18 bases between the germline ends. Germline V gene sequence: CDR1 SGHVS, CDR2 FQNEAQ. DNA for the CDR3: TGTGCCAGCAGCCCAGACCCAGGGTCTTACGGCTACACCTTC. Amino acid sequence: CASSPDPGSYGYTF.

The J gene is TRBJ1-2, the V gene TRBV7-9; 7 positions agree with TRBD1. J gave up 7 bases and V 3 bases, and 8 bases lay outside the gene matches. In germline, CDR1 is SEHNR, CDR2 FQNEAQ (reference sequence). This CDR3 comprises 14 residues. CDR3 in amino acids: CASSLARGTFGYTF. The CDR3, as DNA: TGTGCCAGCAGCTTGGCCAGGGGGACCTTTGGCTACACCTTC.

In DNA, the CDR3 is TGTGCCAGCAGCTTATCTCTCGGACAGGGGACTCGAACTGAAGCTTTCTTT. This codes for CASSLSLGQGTRTEAFF. The J gene is TRBJ1-1, the V gene TRBV7-9, with 9 bases matching TRBD1. The V and J ends lost 2 bases and 5 bases, in that order; junction bases with no gene match: 12. The germline V gene has CDR1 SEHNR and CDR2 FQNEAQ (reference sequence). This CDR3 region has 17 residues.

The chain is built from TRBV19 and TRBJ1-4; 7 nucleotides match TRBD1. J was trimmed by 5 bases and V by 5 bases; bases with no gene match: 8. The CDR3 extends over 15 amino acids. From germline, CDR1 is LNHDA and CDR2 SQIVND (reference sequence). This chain's CDR3 is CASSVGGGGNEKLFF. DNA for the CDR3: TGTGCCAGTAGTGTTGGCGGAGGGGGCAATGAAAAACTGTTTTTT.

The rearrangement links TRBV5-6 to TRBJ1-5; D possibly corresponds to TRBD1 (5 bases). Germline V gene data show CDR1 as SGHDT and CDR2 as YYEEEE. There are 16 residues in the CDR3. The ends were cut back, 4 bases at V and 4 bases at J, with 18 bases in the middle. This CDR3 is CASSDMGGRDNQPQHF. The CDR3 DNA reads as TGTGCCAGCAGCGACATGGGGGGTAGGGATAATCAGCCCCAGCATTTT.

V and J are TRBV5-1 and TRBJ2-5; possible D gene TRBD2, 5 bases. V was clipped by 4 bases and J by 1 base, with 17 bases between them. There are 16 residues in the CDR3. Germline CDR1 reads SGHRS; CDR2 reads YFSETQ. The CDR3 DNA reads as TGCGCCAGCAGCCCTTCCCCCGGGATATCCCAAGAGACCCAGTACTTC. Its translation: CASSPSPGISQETQYF.

V gene TRBV18 combines with J gene TRBJ2-7; 7 nucleotides match TRBD1. V shed 3 bases and J 0 bases; nucleotides not matched to a gene: 2. CDR1 is KGHSH, CDR2 LQKENI, per germline. There are 14 residues in the CDR3. This chain's CDR3 is CASSPTGSSYEQYF. In nucleotides, the CDR3 is TGTGCCAGCTCACCGACAGGGAGCTCCTACGAGCAGTACTTC.

V is TRBV19 and J is TRBJ1-1; 9 positions agree with TRBD1. CDR1 and CDR2 (germline): LNHDA, SQIVND (reference sequence). This CDR3 comprises 14 residues. V trimming: 6 bases; J trimming: 9 bases; junction bases outside the gene matches: 11. The CDR3 reads CASSQQGAGPKAFF. The CDR3 DNA follows: TGTGCCAGTAGCCAACAGGGGGCAGGACCGAAAGCTTTCTTT. The whole variable domain, remainder taken from reference TRBV19 and TRBJ1-1, is DGGITQSPKYLFRKEGQNVTLSCEQNLNHDAMYWYRQDPGQGLRLIYYSQIVNDFQKGDIAEGYSVSREKKESFPLTVTSAQKNPTAFYLCASSQQGAGPKAFFGQGTRLTVV.

The V gene is TRBV10-1, the J gene TRBJ1-1; 7 bases fit TRBD1. J was trimmed by 4 bases and V by 1 base; bases with no gene match: 6. In germline, CDR1 is WNHNN, CDR2 SYGVQD (reference sequence). This CDR3 contains 15 residues. The CDR3: CASSEFGTEGTEAFF. The CDR3 nucleotides read TGCGCCAGCAGTGAGTTTGGGACAGAGGGCACTGAAGCTTTCTTT.

The chain combines TRBV15 with TRBJ2-5; weak D call: TRBD2 (5 bases). The CDR3 covers 13 residues. Per the germline V gene, CDR1 is LNHNV and CDR2 is YYDKDF (reference sequence). V lost 3 bases and J 2 bases, leaving 7 bases between the germline ends. CDR3 loop: CATSSGLQETQYF. CDR3 nucleotide sequence: TGTGCCACCAGCAGTGGACTTCAAGAGACCCAGTACTTC.

The V call is TRBV19, the J call TRBJ1-3; 9 bases map to TRBD1. CDR1 is LNHDA, CDR2 SQIVND, per germline (reference sequence). V gave up 9 bases and J gave up 6 bases; unmatched junction bases: 9. CDR3 size: 14 residues. CDR3 nucleotides: TGTGCCAGCGAATACGACAGGGGGAAAAACACCATATATTTT. Amino acids: CASEYDRGKNTIYF.

The V call is TRBV11-2, the J call TRBJ1-1; tentatively, D is TRBD1 (6 bases). This CDR3 has 16 residues. The germline CDR1 and CDR2 sequences are SGHAT and FQNNGV. Trimming cost V 2 bases and J 2 bases, with 15 bases left between them. DNA for the CDR3: TGTGCCAGCAGCTTATTTTCAGGGACACTTAACACTGAAGCTTTCTTT. Protein: CASSLFSGTLNTEAFF.

The chain carries TRBV28 and TRBJ1-5; 7 bases agree with TRBD1. The CDR3 is made up of 16 amino acids. CDR1 and CDR2 from the germline V gene are MDHEN and SYDVKM. With 10 bases clipped from V and 0 bases from J, the junction kept 12 bases outside the gene matches. The CDR3 sequence is CATLLQGPDSNQPQHF. The CDR3 DNA reads TGTGCCACCCTTCTACAGGGGCCAGATAGCAATCAGCCCCAGCATTTT.

In its sample, this clone was seen once. The chain recombines TRBV19 with TRBJ1-2; 10 bases are a match to TRBD1. The CDR3 sequence is 14 residues long. Germline-derived CDR1 and CDR2 are LNHDA and SQIVND (reference sequence). The ends lost 5 bases at V and 5 bases at J; junction bases unmatched: 5. The CDR3 nucleotides read TGTGCCAGTAGTTTGACAGGGGGCTCGTATGGCTACACCTTC. Encoded protein: CASSLTGGSYGYTF.

This chain joins TRBV5-1 and TRBJ1-1; no clear D. The CDR3 covers 16 residues. The germline CDR1 and CDR2 sequences are SGHRS and YFSETQ. Trimming removed 2 bases from V and 2 bases from J, with 16 bases in between. For the CDR3, the DNA is TGCGCCAGCAGCTTAATAGGCCTAGGTAGAAACACTGAAGCTTTCTTT. This gives the protein CASSLIGLGRNTEAFF.

This rearrangement joins TRBV4-2 to TRBJ1-1, with a weak D call TRBD1 (5 bases). The length of the CDR3 is 14 residues. Trimming removed 0 bases at V and 1 base at J, with 6 bases between. Germline V lookup: CDR1 LGHNA, CDR2 YNFKEQ. CDR3 sequence (DNA): TGTGCCAGCAGCCAAGAACAGGAGAACACTGAAGCTTTCTTT. This sequence encodes CASSQEQENTEAFF.

V gene TRBV21-1 combines with J gene TRBJ1-2. TRBV21-1 is shown as a pseudogene. The CDR3 covers 21 residues. CDR3 loop: CASSTPSGRVYSERGTVGYTF. The CDR3 nucleotides read TGTGCCAGCAGCACACCCTCGGGGAGGGTATATTCAGAAAGGGGTACAGTTGGCTACACCTTC.

The chain uses TRBV5-4 and TRBJ1-2, with D perhaps TRBD1 (5 bases). Germline CDR1 and CDR2: SGHNT and YYREEE (reference sequence). V was cut by 1 base and J by 8 bases, with 9 bases left in between. This CDR3 contains 12 residues. The CDR3: CASSLQGVGYTF. The CDR3 nucleotides are TGTGCCAGCAGCTTGCAAGGGGTGGGCTACACCTTC.

V and J are TRBV6-1 and TRBJ1-4; D gene ambiguous. Germline loops: CDR1 MNHNS, CDR2 SASEGT. V shed 4 bases and J shed 6 bases, with 12 bases lying between them. This CDR3 has 14 amino acids. This CDR3 reads CASSGERRHEKLFF. Here the CDR3 DNA reads TGTGCCAGCAGTGGAGAGCGGCGCCATGAAAAACTGTTTTTT.

This clone appeared once. The rearrangement links TRBV9 to TRBJ1-6, with 12 bases lining up with TRBD1. Germline lookup yields CDR1 SGDLS and CDR2 YYNGEE. The CDR3 length is 20 residues. V lost 4 bases, J lost 2 bases, and 13 bases stayed unmatched. This CDR3 reads CASSSPRGQGARAYNSPLHF. CDR3 nucleotides: TGTGCCAGCAGCTCCCCTAGGGGACAGGGGGCTCGGGCCTATAATTCACCCCTCCACTTT.

This clone was seen repeatedly, ten times or more. The chain links TRBV7-9 to TRBJ1-2; TRBD1 is a possible D gene (6 bases). Germline CDR1 and CDR2: SEHNR and FQNEAQ (reference sequence). V shed 0 bases and J shed 8 bases, with 10 bases lying between them. This CDR3 has 13 amino acids. CDR3 residues: CASSLAQGWGYTF. The CDR3 nucleotides read TGTGCCAGCAGCTTAGCACAGGGTTGGGGCTACACCTTC. The whole variable domain, filled in from reference TRBV7-9 and TRBJ1-2, reads DTGVSQNPRHKITKRGQNVTFRCDPISEHNRLYWYRQTLGQGPEFLTYFQNEAQLEKSRLLSDRFSAERPKGSFSTLEIQRTEQGDSAMYLCASSLAQGWGYTFGSGTRLTVV.